A single sample gave rise to the 28 T cell receptor beta chains below, sequenced in a study of blood T cell repertoires in COVID-19. The repertoire was sequenced with immunoSEQ multiplex PCR; TCRdb's copy has only in-frame clones and lacks some. The data contain approximately 200,000 clones, 82% of them singletons. The sequencing sample was made of PBMCs or T cells enriched from blood (not recorded which). These receptors all stem from a man aged 40-49 years who had recovered from COVID-19.

The chain links TRBV3-1 (or the pseudogene TRBV3-2) to TRBJ2-5, with 10 positions matching TRBD2. Germline assignment: CDR1 LGHDT and CDR2 YNNKEL (reference sequence). The V gene end was trimmed by 7 bases and the J gene end by 5 bases; junction bases not matched to a gene: 4. The CDR3 covers 13 residues. Here the CDR3 DNA reads TGTGCCAGCACCTCTAGCGGGAGTGAGACCCAGTACTTC. It yields the protein CASTSSGSETQYF.

The chain couples TRBV6-5 to TRBJ1-4, with D unresolved. The V end lost 10 bases, the J end lost 5 bases, and 14 bases lay between the germline ends. From germline, CDR1 is MNHEY and CDR2 SVGAGI. The CDR3 covers 13 residues. In nucleotides, the CDR3 is TGTGCCACCAACGACGGACTGAATGAAAAACTGTTTTTT. This gives the protein CATNDGLNEKLFF.

This clone was detected only a few times. This chain joins TRBV7-3 and TRBJ2-5, with TRBD2 as a possible D gene (5 bases). The CDR3 has 15 residues. Trimming took 5 bases from V and 5 from J, leaving 18 bases between them. In germline, CDR1 is SGHTA, CDR2 FQGTGA. The CDR3 DNA sequence: TGTGCCAGCAGCCCCCAGCCGGGAAATCCGGAGACCCAGTACTTC. Its protein product is CASSPQPGNPETQYF.

The chain uses TRBV7-9 and TRBJ1-2; D might be TRBD1 (6 bases). The CDR3 loop spans 14 amino acids. Germline CDR1 SEHNR, CDR2 FQNEAQ (reference sequence). Between the trimmed V and J ends, which lost 6 bases and 4 bases, there was a span of 15 bases. The CDR3 DNA sequence: TGTGCCAGCAGTCAGGCCAGGGGTCCCTATGGCTACACCTTC. This translates into CASSQARGPYGYTF.

This clone was observed a handful of times. This chain connects TRBV5-6 to TRBJ1-3; TRBD1 agrees at 8 bases. After removal of 4 bases from V and 7 bases from J, the junction contained 13 bases not matched to a gene. This CDR3 has 16 residues. Germline V gene lookup returns CDR1 SGHDT and CDR2 YYEEEE. In DNA, the CDR3 is TGTGCCAGCAGCAAGTTCGGACAGGGTGAGGGTAACACCATATATTTT. Protein sequence: CASSKFGQGEGNTIYF.

The chain combines TRBV5-4 with TRBJ2-5; 7 positions match TRBD2. The germline V gene encodes CDR1 SGHNT and CDR2 YYREEE (reference sequence). There are 15 residues in the CDR3. V trimming: 4 bases; J trimming: 5 bases; junction bases outside the gene matches: 11. The CDR3 coding sequence is TGTGCCAGCAGCCCCAATTCGGGGGGTGGGGAGACCCAGTACTTC. It is translated as CASSPNSGGGETQYF.

Only a few counts were recorded for this clone. The gene calls are TRBV27 and TRBJ1-5; a possible D gene is TRBD1 (6 bases). The germline V and J ends were trimmed by 6 bases and 4 bases, with 13 bases remaining between them. Germline loops: CDR1 MNHEY, CDR2 SMNVEV (reference sequence). The CDR3 totals 14 residues. In DNA form, the CDR3 reads TGTGCCAGCAGGGACCAGGGGATTAATCAGCCCCAGCATTTT. Its translation: CASRDQGINQPQHF.

The CDR3 here is CASSPRPAGELFF. Here the CDR3 DNA reads TGTGCCAGCAGTCCCCGCCCGGCCGGGGAGCTGTTTTTT. The chain links TRBV12-3 or TRBV12-4 to TRBJ2-2; D is uncertain. V dropped 5 bases and J dropped 6 bases, with 10 bases sitting between them. This CDR3 contains 13 residues.

The chain couples TRBV28 to TRBJ1-4; 7 bases align to TRBD1. V gave up 3 bases and J gave up 10 bases; unmatched junction bases: 11. The CDR3 covers 15 residues. In germline, CDR1 is MDHEN, CDR2 SYDVKM. The DNA for the CDR3 is TGTGCCAGCAGTTTGACTACAGGGGTTTTAGCAAAACTGTTTTTT. Residues: CASSLTTGVLAKLFF.

The V call is TRBV30, the J call TRBJ2-1, with D possibly TRBD2 on 5 matching bases. Germline lookup yields CDR1 GTSNPN and CDR2 SVGIG (reference sequence). The ends were cut back, 1 base at V and 10 bases at J, with 8 bases in the middle. This CDR3 is 11 amino acids long. The CDR3 protein is CAWSGWEEQFF. In DNA, the CDR3 is TGTGCCTGGAGTGGGTGGGAGGAGCAGTTCTTC.

This chain uses TRBV21-1 with TRBJ1-1; the table's D call of TRBD1 was not tested on the DNA. TRBV21-1 is shown as a pseudogene. This CDR3 region has 17 residues. The CDR3 bases are TGTGCCAGCAGCAAATCCGGCAGGGGGCTAAGGGACACTGAAGCTTTCTTT. It specifies CASSKSGRGLRDTEAFF.

The CDR3 here is CARSGSPFYGYTF. The CDR3 DNA follows: TGTGCCCGCTCGGGTTCCCCCTTTTATGGCTACACCTTC. V and J are TRBV5-8 and TRBJ1-2; the D is unclear. CDR3 length equals 13 residues. Germline V gene data show CDR1 as SGHTS and CDR2 as YDEGEE. The germline V and J ends were trimmed by 10 bases and 5 bases, with 18 bases remaining between them.

In the case of this clone: The sample carries other DNA sequences with the same CDR3. The chain has TRBV5-5 and TRBJ1-1, with a tentative D call TRBD1 (6 bases). The CDR3 runs to 13 residues. Per germline, CDR1 SGHKS and CDR2 YYEKEE (reference sequence). Deletions cut 3 bases from V and 5 bases from J, with 11 bases between. The CDR3 is CASSSTGKTEAFF. CDR3 in DNA: TGTGCCAGCAGCTCAACAGGGAAAACTGAAGCTTTCTTT.

J is TRBJ1-5 and V is TRBV12-3 or TRBV12-4; no reliable D call. This CDR3 has 13 residues. The V and J ends lost 5 bases and 5 bases respectively, with 10 bases between them. The CDR3 DNA sequence: TGTGCCAGCAGTCTAAATTCCTATCAGCCCCAGCATTTT. It codes for CASSLNSYQPQHF.

V is TRBV3-1 (or the pseudogene TRBV3-2) and J is TRBJ1-5, with 8 bases aligning to TRBD1. From germline, CDR1 is LGHDT and CDR2 YNNKEL (reference sequence). The CDR3 consists of 15 residues. J gave up 4 bases and V 0 bases, and 2 bases lay outside the gene matches. CDR3 sequence (DNA): TGTGCCAGCAGCCAAGAAAGGACAGGGAATCAGCCCCAGCATTTT. It specifies CASSQERTGNQPQHF.

The chain has TRBV27 and TRBJ1-2; the D gene is possibly TRBD1 (5 bases). Germline V gives CDR1 MNHEY, CDR2 SMNVEV (reference sequence). The CDR3 has 14 amino acids. The V and J ends lost 2 bases and 3 bases respectively, with 10 bases between them. CDR3 sequence (DNA): TGTGCCAGCAGTTTACAGGGTGCGGACTATGGCTACACCTTC. Residues: CASSLQGADYGYTF.

The V gene is TRBV5-6, the J gene TRBJ2-1; 10 bases are a match to TRBD2. The CDR3 loop spans 15 amino acids. Germline CDR1 reads SGHDT; CDR2 reads YYEEEE. V lost 1 base and J lost 10; bases outside the gene matches: 8. This CDR3 is CASSLSGRASGEQFF. The CDR3 bases are TGTGCCAGCAGCTTGAGCGGGAGGGCCTCAGGGGAGCAGTTCTTC.

The chain couples TRBV5-1 to TRBJ2-3; unclear D gene. This CDR3 contains 14 residues. V was trimmed by 7 bases and J by 4 bases, leaving 16 bases between them. The germline V gene encodes CDR1 SGHRS and CDR2 YFSETQ. CDR3 region: CASFPGQSADTQYF. The CDR3 DNA follows: TGCGCCAGCTTCCCCGGTCAGAGCGCAGATACGCAGTATTTT.

CDR3 in amino acids: CASSFLGASNQPQHF. The CDR3 bases are TGTGCCAGCAGTTTTTTAGGGGCAAGCAATCAGCCCCAGCATTTT. The chain joins TRBV28 to TRBJ1-5, with a possible D match to TRBD1 (5 bases). The CDR3 totals 15 residues. Germline lookup yields CDR1 MDHEN and CDR2 SYDVKM. V gave up 3 bases and J gave up 1 base, with 10 bases separating them.

This chain links TRBV24-1 with TRBJ1-2, with D possibly being TRBD1 (5 bases). The CDR3 is 16 amino acids. Germline lookup yields CDR1 KGHDR and CDR2 SFDVKD. Trimming stripped 4 bases from V and 0 bases from J, with 14 bases between. CDR3 amino acids: CATSEAGSSANYGYTF. The CDR3 DNA reads as TGTGCCACCAGTGAGGCAGGGTCCTCAGCTAACTATGGCTACACCTTC.

The V gene is TRBV7-3, the J gene TRBJ2-1; no firm D call. Germline V gene lookup returns CDR1 SGHTA and CDR2 FQGTGA. The CDR3 loop spans 15 amino acids. The germline V and J ends were trimmed by 2 bases and 2 bases, with 10 bases remaining between them. CDR3: CASSLQSFTYNEQFF. In nucleotides, the CDR3 is TGTGCCAGCAGCTTACAAAGCTTCACCTACAATGAGCAGTTCTTC.

The V and J genes are TRBV24-1 and TRBJ1-1; D gene ambiguous. The CDR3 contains 13 residues. V was pared by 8 bases and J by 2 bases, with 11 bases between. The germline V gene has CDR1 KGHDR and CDR2 SFDVKD. The CDR3 sequence: CATMVGDNTEAFF. The DNA of the CDR3 is TGTGCCACCATGGTCGGGGATAACACTGAAGCTTTCTTT.

The V gene is TRBV18, the J gene TRBJ1-5; D may be TRBD1 (5 bases). V was trimmed by 2 bases and J by 5 bases, leaving 16 bases between them. In germline, CDR1 is KGHSH, CDR2 LQKENI. The CDR3 extends over 16 amino acids. The DNA of the CDR3 is TGTGCCAGCTCACCAGGGGCGGGGAATCGTGATCAGCCCCAGCATTTT. This gives the protein CASSPGAGNRDQPQHF.

The CDR3 loop is CASSYQPEGNVLTF. The DNA of the CDR3 is TGTGCCAGCAGTTATCAGCCAGAGGGTAACGTCCTGACTTTC. The J gene is TRBJ2-6, the V gene TRBV6-5; a weak D match, TRBD2 (5 bases). Between the trimmed V and J ends, which lost 3 bases and 10 bases, there was a span of 13 bases. Germline V gene lookup returns CDR1 MNHEY and CDR2 SVGAGI. The CDR3 sequence is 14 residues long.

This clone occurred once. This chain uses TRBV11-2 with TRBJ2-7; TRBD1 agrees at 11 bases. Losses at the gene ends were 5 bases for V and 7 bases for J; bases not matched to a gene: 4. CDR3 length: 13 residues. Germline V CDR1 and CDR2: SGHAT, FQNNGV. CDR3 in amino acids: CASSGDRGREQYV. CDR3 DNA sequence: TGTGCCAGCAGCGGGGACAGGGGGAGGGAGCAGTACGTC.

This clone was seen more than once but under ten times. V is TRBV7-3 and J is TRBJ2-1; 10 bases match TRBD2. The CDR3 is 18 residues long. The germline V gene encodes CDR1 SGHTA and CDR2 FQGTGA. V shed 1 base, J shed 0 bases, and the junction held 6 bases outside the gene matches. The CDR3 reads CASSLRPSSGSSYNEQFF. The CDR3 DNA reads as TGTGCCAGCAGCTTAAGGCCGTCTAGCGGGAGCTCCTACAATGAGCAGTTCTTC.

In this sample, this clone turned up once. J is TRBJ1-5 and V is TRBV6-2 or TRBV6-3; TRBD1 matches 9 bases. Germline-derived CDR1 and CDR2 are MNHEY and SVGEGT. The CDR3 is 15 amino acids. The V segment lost 2 bases and the J segment 6 bases; nucleotides outside the gene matches: 5. The DNA for the CDR3 is TGTGCCAGCAGTTACGAGGGGACAGGGAGTCAGCCCCAGCATTTT. This translates into CASSYEGTGSQPQHF.

The chain links TRBV9 to TRBJ2-1; D may be TRBD2 (5 bases). CDR3 length: 14 amino acids. Germline V gives CDR1 SGDLS, CDR2 YYNGEE. The ends were cut back, 1 base at V and 4 bases at J, with 9 bases in the middle. This CDR3 reads CASSVTGNYNEQFF. As DNA, the CDR3 is TGTGCCAGCAGCGTAACGGGGAATTACAATGAGCAGTTCTTC.